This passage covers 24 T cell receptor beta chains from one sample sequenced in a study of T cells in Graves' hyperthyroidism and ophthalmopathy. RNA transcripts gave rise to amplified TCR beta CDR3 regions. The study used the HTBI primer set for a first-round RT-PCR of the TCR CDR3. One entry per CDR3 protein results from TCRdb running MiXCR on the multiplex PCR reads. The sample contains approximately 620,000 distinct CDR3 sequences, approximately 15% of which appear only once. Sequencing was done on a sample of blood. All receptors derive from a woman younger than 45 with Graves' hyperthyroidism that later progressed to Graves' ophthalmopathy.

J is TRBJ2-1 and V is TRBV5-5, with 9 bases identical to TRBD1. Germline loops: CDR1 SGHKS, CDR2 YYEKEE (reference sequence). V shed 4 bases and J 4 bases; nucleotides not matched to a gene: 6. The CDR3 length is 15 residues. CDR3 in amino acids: CASSPTGGFYNEQFF. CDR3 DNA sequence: TGTGCCAGCAGCCCGACAGGGGGATTTTACAATGAGCAGTTCTTC.

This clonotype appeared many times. The CDR3 loop reads CASSGSQGMTYEQYF. The DNA of the CDR3 is TGTGCCAGCAGTGGTTCACAGGGGATGACCTACGAGCAGTACTTC. This chain links TRBV7-9 with TRBJ2-7, with 7 bases aligning to TRBD1. The ends lost 6 bases at V and 2 bases at J; junction bases unmatched: 10. The CDR3 has 15 residues. CDR1 SEHNR and CDR2 FQNEAQ come from the germline V gene (reference sequence). Complete variable domain (other parts from reference TRBV7-9 and TRBJ2-7): DTGVSQNPRHKITKRGQNVTFRCDPISEHNRLYWYRQTLGQGPEFLTYFQNEAQLEKSRLLSDRFSAERPKGSFSTLEIQRTEQGDSAMYLCASSGSQGMTYEQYFGPGTRLTVT.

The CDR3 DNA follows: TGTGCCTGGAGTAAAACCGACTTCAGGGGCGGCTACACCTTC. Residues: CAWSKTDFRGGYTF. The gene calls are TRBV30 and TRBJ1-2; D is possibly TRBD1 (6 bases). V lost 2 bases to trimming and J lost 8 bases, with 18 bases between them. The CDR3 totals 14 residues. Germline CDR1 and CDR2: GTSNPN and SVGIG (reference sequence).

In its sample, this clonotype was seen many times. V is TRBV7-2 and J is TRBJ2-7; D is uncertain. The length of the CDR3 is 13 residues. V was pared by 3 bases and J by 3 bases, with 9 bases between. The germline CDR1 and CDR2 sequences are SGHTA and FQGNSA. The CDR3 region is CASSFQESYEQYF. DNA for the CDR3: TGTGCCAGCAGCTTTCAGGAGAGCTACGAGCAGTACTTC.

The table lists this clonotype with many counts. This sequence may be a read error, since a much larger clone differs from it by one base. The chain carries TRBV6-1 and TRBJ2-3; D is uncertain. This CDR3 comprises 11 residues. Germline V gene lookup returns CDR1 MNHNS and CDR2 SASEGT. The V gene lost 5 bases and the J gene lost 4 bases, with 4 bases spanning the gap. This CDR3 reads CASSTADTQYF. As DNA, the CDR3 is TGTGCCAGCAGTACCGCAGATACGCAGTATTTT.

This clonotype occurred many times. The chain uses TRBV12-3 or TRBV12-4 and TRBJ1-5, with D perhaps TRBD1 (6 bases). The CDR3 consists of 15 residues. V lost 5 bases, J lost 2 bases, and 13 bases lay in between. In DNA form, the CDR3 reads TGTGCCAGCAGTCCTACAGGGACGGGCAATCAGCCCCAGCATTTT. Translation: CASSPTGTGNQPQHF.

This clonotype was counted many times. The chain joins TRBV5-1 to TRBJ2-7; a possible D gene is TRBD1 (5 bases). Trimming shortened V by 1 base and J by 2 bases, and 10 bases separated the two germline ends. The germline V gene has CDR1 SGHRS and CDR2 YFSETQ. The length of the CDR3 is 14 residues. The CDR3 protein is CASSLMVRAYEQYF. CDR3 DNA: TGCGCCAGCAGCTTGATGGTCAGGGCCTACGAGCAGTACTTC.

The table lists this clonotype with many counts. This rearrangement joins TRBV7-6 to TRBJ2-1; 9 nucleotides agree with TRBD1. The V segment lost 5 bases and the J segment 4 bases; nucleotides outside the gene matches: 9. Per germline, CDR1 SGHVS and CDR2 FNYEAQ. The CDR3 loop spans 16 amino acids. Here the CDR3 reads CASSDSGQGDYNEQFF. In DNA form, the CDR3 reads TGTGCCAGCAGCGATTCGGGACAGGGAGATTACAATGAGCAGTTCTTC. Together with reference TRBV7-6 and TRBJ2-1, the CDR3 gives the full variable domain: GAGVSQSPRYKVTKRGQDVALRCDPISGHVSLYWYRQALGQGPEFLTYFNYEAQQDKSGLPNDRFSAERPEGSISTLTIQRTEQRDSAMYRCASSDSGQGDYNEQFFGPGTRLTVL.

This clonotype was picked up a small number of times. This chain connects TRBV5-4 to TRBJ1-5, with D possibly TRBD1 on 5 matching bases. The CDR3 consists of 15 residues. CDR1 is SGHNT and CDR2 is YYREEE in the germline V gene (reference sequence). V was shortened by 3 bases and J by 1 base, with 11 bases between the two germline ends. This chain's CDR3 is CASSSGGHSNQPQHF. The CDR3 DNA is TGTGCCAGCAGCTCAGGAGGACACAGCAATCAGCCCCAGCATTTT.

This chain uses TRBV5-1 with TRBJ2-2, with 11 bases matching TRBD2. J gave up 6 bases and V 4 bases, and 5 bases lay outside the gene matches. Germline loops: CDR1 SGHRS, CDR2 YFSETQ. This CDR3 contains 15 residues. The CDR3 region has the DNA TGCGCCAGCAGCCCCCGGACTAGCGGGCCCGGGGAGCTGTTTTTT. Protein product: CASSPRTSGPGELFF.

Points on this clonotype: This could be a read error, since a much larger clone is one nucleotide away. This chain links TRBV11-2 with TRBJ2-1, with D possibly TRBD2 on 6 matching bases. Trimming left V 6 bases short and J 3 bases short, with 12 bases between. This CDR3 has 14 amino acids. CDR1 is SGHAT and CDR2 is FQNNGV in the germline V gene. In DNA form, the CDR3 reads TGTGCCAGCAGACACGGGACTGGCTACAATGAGCAGTTCTTC. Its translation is CASRHGTGYNEQFF.

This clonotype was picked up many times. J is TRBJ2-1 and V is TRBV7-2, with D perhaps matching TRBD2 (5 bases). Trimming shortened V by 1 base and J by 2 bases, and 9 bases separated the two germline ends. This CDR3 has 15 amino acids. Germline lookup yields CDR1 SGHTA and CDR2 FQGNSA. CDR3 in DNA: TGTGCCAGCAGCTTAGTGGCCGGGGCCTACAATGAGCAGTTCTTC. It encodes CASSLVAGAYNEQFF.

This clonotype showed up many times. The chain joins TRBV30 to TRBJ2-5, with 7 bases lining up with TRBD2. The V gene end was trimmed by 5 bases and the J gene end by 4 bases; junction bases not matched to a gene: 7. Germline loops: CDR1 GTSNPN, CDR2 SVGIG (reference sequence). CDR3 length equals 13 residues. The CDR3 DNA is TGTGCCTGGTTGGAGCGGGGACTAGAGACCCAGTACTTC. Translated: CAWLERGLETQYF. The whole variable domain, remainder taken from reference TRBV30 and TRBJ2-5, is SQTIHQWPATLVQPVGSPLSLECTVEGTSNPNLYWYRQAAGRGLQLLFYSVGIGQISSEVPQNLSASRPQDRQFILSSKKLLLSDSGFYLCAWLERGLETQYFGPGTRLLVL.

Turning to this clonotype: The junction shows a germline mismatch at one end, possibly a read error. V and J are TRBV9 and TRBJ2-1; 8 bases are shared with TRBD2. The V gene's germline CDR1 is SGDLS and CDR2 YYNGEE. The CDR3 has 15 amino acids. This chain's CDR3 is CASGVGSGSFNEQFF. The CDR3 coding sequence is TGTGCCAGCGGCGTAGGGAGCGGGAGTTTTAATGAGCAGTTCTTC.

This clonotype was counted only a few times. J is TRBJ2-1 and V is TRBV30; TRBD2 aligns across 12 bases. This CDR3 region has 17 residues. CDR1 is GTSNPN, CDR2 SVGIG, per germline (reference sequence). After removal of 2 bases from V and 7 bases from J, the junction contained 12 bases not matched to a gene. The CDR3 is CAWSNAGLAGGKNEQFF. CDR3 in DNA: TGTGCCTGGAGTAACGCCGGCCTAGCGGGGGGGAAGAATGAGCAGTTCTTC.

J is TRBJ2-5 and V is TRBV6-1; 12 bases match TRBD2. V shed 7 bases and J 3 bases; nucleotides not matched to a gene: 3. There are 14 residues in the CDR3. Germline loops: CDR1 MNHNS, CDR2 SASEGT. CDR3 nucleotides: TGTGCCAGCACCGGACTAGCGGGGAAAGAGACCCAGTACTTC. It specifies CASTGLAGKETQYF.

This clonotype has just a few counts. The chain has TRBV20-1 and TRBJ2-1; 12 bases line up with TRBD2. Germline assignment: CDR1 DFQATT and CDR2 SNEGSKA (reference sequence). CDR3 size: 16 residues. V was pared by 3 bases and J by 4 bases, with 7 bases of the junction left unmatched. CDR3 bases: TGCAGTGCTAGGCTAGCGGGAGGGCATGTTTACAATGAGCAGTTCTTC. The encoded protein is CSARLAGGHVYNEQFF.

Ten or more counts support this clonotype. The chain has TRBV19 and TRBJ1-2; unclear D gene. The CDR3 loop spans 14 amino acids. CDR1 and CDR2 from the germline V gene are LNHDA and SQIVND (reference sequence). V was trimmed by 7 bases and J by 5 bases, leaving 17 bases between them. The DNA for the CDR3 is TGTGCCAGTACCTTGTATGGGGTAACTTATGGCTACACCTTC. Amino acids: CASTLYGVTYGYTF.

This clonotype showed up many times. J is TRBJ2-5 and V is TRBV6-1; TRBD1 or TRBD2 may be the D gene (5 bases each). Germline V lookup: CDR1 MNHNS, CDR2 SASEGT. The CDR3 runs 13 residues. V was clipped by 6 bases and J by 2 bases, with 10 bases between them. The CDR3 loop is CASSARGQETQYF. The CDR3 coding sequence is TGTGCCAGCAGCGCGAGGGGACAAGAGACCCAGTACTTC.

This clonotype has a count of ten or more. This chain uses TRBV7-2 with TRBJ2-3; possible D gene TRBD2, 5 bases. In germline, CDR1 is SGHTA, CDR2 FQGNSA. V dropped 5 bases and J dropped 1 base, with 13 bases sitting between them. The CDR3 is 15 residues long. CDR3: CASSPLYSGTDTQYF. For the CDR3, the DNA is TGTGCCAGCAGCCCCCTCTATAGCGGCACAGATACGCAGTATTTT.

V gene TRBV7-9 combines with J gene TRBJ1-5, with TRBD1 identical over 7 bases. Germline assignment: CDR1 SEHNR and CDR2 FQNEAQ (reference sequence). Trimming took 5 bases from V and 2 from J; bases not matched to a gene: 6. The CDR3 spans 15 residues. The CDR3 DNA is TGTGCCAGCAGCGGACAAACAGGGGGCAATCAGCCCCAGCATTTT. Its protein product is CASSGQTGGNQPQHF.

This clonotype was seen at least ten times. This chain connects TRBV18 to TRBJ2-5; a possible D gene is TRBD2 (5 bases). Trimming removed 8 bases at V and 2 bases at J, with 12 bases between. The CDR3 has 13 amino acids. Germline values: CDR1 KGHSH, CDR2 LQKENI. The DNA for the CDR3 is TGTGCCAGCAGTCCGACGGGACAAGAGACCCAGTACTTC. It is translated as CASSPTGQETQYF.

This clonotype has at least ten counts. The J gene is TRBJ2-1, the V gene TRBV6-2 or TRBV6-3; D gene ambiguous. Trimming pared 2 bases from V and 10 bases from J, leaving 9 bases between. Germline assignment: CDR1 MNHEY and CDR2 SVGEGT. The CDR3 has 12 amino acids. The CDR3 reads CASSYNSWEQFF. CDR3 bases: TGTGCCAGCAGTTACAATAGTTGGGAGCAGTTCTTC.

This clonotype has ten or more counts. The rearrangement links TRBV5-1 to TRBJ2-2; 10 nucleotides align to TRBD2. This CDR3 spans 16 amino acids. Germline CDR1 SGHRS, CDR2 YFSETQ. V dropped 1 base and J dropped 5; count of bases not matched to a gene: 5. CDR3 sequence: CASSLSSGRLTGELFF. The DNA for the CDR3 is TGCGCCAGCAGCTTGAGTAGCGGGAGGTTGACCGGGGAGCTGTTTTTT.